The source of this T cell receptor (beta chain) is a study of OX40 agonist ivuxolimab in advanced cancers. Study-level background: Ivuxolimab is an agonistic anti-OX40 (CD134) antibody, and patients were treated with it.

CDR1 MDHEN and CDR2 SYDVKM come from the germline V gene. V lost 4 bases and J 8 bases, leaving 17 bases between the germline ends. The CDR3 extends over 14 amino acids. Some clones are missing from TCRdb's copy, which holds only in-frame ones; the method was immunoSEQ multiplex PCR. Of over 50,000 clones detected, around 92% appear once; the ten largest clones hold approximately 23%. V and J are TRBV28 and TRBJ1-1; weak D call: TRBD1 (6 bases). The sequence was collected from an adult with an advanced solid tumor such as melanoma, head and neck, liver or kidney cancer. The starting material was CD4+ or CD8+ T cells sorted from blood, obtained in a trial of the OX40 agonist ivuxolimab. As DNA, the CDR3 is TGTGCCAGCAGTTCCCCAGGCAGGGGAATGGAAGCTTTCTTT. Translated: CASSSPGRGMEAFF.